This T cell receptor (beta chain) was identified in a study of T cell changes during pregnancy in multiple sclerosis. This clone has just a few counts. Between the trimmed V and J ends, which lost 4 bases and 3 bases, there was a span of 12 bases. Germline assignment: CDR1 SGHRS and CDR2 YFSETQ. The CDR3 length is 14 residues. Using immunoSEQ multiplex PCR, the repertoire was profiled, and TCRdb retains in-frame clones only, with some absent. The sample has 50,000 to 60,000 clones; around 89% are singletons. This receptor was identified in a female donor with multiple sclerosis, enrolled in a pregnancy study. V is TRBV5-1 and J is TRBJ2-3; no clear D. The sequencing used peripheral blood, collected after pregnancy. The CDR3 here is CASSRSPPTDTQYF. The CDR3 region has the DNA TGCGCCAGCAGCAGGAGCCCCCCGACAGATACGCAGTATTTT.